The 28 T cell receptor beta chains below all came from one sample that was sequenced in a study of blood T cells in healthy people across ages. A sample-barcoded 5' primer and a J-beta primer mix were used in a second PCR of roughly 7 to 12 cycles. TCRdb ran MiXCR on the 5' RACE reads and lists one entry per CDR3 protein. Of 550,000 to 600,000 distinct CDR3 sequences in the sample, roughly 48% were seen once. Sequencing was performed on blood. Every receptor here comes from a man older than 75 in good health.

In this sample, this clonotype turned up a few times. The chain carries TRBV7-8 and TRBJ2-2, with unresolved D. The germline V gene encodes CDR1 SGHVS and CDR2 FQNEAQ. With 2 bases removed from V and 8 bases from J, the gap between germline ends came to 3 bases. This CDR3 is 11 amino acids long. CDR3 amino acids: CASSLSGELFF. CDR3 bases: TGTGCCAGCAGCTTATCTGGGGAGCTGTTTTTT.

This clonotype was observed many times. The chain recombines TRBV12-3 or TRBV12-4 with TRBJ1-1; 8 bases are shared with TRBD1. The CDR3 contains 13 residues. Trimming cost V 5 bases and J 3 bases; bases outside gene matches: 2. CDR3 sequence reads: CASSLQGDTEAFF. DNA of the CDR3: TGTGCCAGCAGTCTACAGGGGGACACTGAAGCTTTCTTT.

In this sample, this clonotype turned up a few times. The CDR3 DNA sequence: TGTGCCAGCAGCCAAGAGGGTTATAGCAATCAGCCCCAGCATTTT. Its protein is CASSQEGYSNQPQHF. The rearrangement joins TRBV4-2 to TRBJ1-5; unclear D gene. The CDR3 totals 15 residues. The V and J ends lost 0 bases and 0 bases respectively, with 6 bases between them. The germline V gene has CDR1 LGHNA and CDR2 YNFKEQ.

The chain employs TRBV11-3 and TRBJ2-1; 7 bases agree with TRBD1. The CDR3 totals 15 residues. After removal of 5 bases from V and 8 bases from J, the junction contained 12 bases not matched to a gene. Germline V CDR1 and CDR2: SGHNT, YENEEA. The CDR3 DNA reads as TGTGCCAGCAGCCTACAGGGGAAAGGAGGCGATGAGCAGTTCTTC. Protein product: CASSLQGKGGDEQFF.

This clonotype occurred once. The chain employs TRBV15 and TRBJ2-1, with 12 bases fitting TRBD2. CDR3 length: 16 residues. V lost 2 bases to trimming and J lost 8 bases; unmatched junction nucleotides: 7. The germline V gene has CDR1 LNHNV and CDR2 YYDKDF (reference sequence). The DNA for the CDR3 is TGTGCCACCAGCAGATCACTAGCGGGAGGTCTTGATGAGCAGTTCTTC. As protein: CATSRSLAGGLDEQFF.

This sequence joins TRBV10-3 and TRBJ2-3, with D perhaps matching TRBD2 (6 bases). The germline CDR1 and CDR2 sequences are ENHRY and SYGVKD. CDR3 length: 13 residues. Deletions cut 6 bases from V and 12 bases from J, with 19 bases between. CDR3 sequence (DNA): TGTGCCATCAGGGGCGGGGTCCGGGTTGATCAGTATTTT. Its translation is CAIRGGVRVDQYF.

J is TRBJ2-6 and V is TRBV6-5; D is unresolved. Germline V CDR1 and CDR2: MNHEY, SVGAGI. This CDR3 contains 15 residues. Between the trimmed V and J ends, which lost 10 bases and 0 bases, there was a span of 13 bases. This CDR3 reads CATKTASSGANVLTF. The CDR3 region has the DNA TGTGCCACTAAGACTGCGAGCTCTGGGGCCAACGTCCTGACTTTC.

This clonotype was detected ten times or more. The CDR3 is CASSYSRGVEYF. DNA of the CDR3: TGTGCCAGCAGTTACTCCAGGGGCGTCGAGTATTTT. The chain is built from TRBV6-6 and TRBJ2-3, with TRBD1 as a possible D gene (6 bases). Trimming removed 0 bases from V and 13 bases from J, with 11 bases in between. Germline CDR1 reads MNHNY; CDR2 reads SVGAGI (reference sequence). This CDR3 spans 12 amino acids.

The CDR3 coding sequence is TGTGCCAGCAGTTTATCGAGACTAGCGGGGTTACCCACAGATACGCAGTATTTT. Amino acid sequence: CASSLSRLAGLPTDTQYF. The V and J genes are TRBV27 and TRBJ2-3, with 11 bases that match TRBD2. CDR1 and CDR2 (germline): MNHEY, SMNVEV (reference sequence). CDR3 length: 18 amino acids. The trim removed 0 bases at V and 2 bases at J, leaving 7 bases unmatched.

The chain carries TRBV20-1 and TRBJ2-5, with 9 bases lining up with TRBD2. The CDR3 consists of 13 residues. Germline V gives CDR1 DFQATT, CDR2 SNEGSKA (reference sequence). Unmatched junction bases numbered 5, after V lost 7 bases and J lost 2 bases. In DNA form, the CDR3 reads TGCAGTGGTGGAGCGGGGGGACAAGAGACCCAGTACTTC. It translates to CSGGAGGQETQYF.

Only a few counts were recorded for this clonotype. CDR3 amino acids: CASSYSLGGRRSYNEQFF. The CDR3 DNA reads TGTGCCAGCAGTTACTCGTTAGGGGGGCGACGCTCCTACAATGAGCAGTTCTTC. The V call is TRBV6-2 or TRBV6-3, the J call TRBJ2-1; D is perhaps TRBD1 or TRBD2 (6 bases each). Trimming left V 0 bases short and J 0 bases short, with 15 bases between. Germline CDR1 and CDR2: MNHEY and SVGEGT. This CDR3 spans 18 amino acids.

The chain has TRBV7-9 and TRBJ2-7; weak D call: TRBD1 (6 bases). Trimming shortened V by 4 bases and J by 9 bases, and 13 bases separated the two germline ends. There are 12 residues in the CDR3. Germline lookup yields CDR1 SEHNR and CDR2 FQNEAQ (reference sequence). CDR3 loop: CASSSQGMGQYF. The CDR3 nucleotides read TGTGCCAGCAGCTCCCAGGGGATGGGGCAGTACTTC.

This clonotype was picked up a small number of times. The DNA for the CDR3 is TGCAGTGCTAGAGCCCCCGGGACCAGATCACGGTACGAGCAGTACTTC. It translates to CSARAPGTRSRYEQYF. This chain links TRBV20-1 with TRBJ2-7; D is tentatively TRBD1 or TRBD2 (5 bases each). Trimming cost V 1 base and J 4 bases, with 20 bases left between them. This CDR3 region has 16 residues. Germline CDR1 is DFQATT and CDR2 is SNEGSKA (reference sequence).

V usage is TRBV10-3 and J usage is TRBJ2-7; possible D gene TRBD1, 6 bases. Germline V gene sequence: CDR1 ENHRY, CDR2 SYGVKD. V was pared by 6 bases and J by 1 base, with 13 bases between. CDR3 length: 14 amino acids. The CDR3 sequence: CAISKDSLSYEQYF. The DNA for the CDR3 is TGTGCCATCAGCAAGGACAGCCTGTCCTACGAGCAGTACTTC.

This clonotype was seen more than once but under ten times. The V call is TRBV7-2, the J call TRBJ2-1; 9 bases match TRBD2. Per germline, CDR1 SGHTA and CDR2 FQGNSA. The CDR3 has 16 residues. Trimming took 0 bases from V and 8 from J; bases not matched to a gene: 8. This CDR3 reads CASSLAVSGSQDEQFF. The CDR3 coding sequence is TGTGCCAGCAGCTTAGCTGTTAGCGGGAGTCAGGATGAGCAGTTCTTC.

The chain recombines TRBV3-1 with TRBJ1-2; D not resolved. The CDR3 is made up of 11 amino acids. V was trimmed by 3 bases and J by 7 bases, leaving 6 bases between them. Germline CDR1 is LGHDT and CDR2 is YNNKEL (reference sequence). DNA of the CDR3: TGTGCCAGCAGCCAGTTGAGTGGCTACACCTTC. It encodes CASSQLSGYTF.

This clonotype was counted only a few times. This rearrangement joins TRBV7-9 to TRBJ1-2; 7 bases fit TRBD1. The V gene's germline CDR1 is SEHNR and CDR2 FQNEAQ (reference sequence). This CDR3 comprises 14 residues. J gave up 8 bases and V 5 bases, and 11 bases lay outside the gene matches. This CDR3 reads CASSAAKGAWGYTF. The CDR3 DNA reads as TGTGCCAGCAGCGCGGCAAAGGGGGCTTGGGGCTACACCTTC.

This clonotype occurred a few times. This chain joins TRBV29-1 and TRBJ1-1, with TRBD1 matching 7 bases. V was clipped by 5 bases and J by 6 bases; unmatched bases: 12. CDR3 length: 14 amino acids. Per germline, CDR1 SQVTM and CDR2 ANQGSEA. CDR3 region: CSVKTGPEIAEAFF. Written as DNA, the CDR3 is TGCAGCGTTAAGACAGGGCCTGAGATCGCTGAAGCTTTCTTT.

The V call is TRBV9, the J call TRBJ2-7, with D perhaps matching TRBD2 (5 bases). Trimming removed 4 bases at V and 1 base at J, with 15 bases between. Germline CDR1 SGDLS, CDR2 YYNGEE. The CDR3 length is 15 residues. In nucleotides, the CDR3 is TGTGCCAGCAGCCCCCGGGGAGCGTTTTCCTACGAGCAGTACTTC. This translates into CASSPRGAFSYEQYF.

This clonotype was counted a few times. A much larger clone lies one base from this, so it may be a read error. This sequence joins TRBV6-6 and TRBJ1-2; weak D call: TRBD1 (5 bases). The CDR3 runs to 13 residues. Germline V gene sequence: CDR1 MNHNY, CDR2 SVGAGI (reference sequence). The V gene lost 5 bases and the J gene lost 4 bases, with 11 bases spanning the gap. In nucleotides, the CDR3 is TGTGCCAGCAGTCGTAGACAGCCCTATGGCTACACCTTC. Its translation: CASSRRQPYGYTF.

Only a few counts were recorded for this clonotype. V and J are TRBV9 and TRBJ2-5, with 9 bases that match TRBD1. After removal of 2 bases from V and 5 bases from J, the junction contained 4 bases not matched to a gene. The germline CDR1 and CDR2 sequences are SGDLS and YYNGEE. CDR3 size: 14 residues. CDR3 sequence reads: CASSVGQGYETQYF. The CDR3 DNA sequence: TGTGCCAGCAGCGTGGGACAGGGTTATGAGACCCAGTACTTC.

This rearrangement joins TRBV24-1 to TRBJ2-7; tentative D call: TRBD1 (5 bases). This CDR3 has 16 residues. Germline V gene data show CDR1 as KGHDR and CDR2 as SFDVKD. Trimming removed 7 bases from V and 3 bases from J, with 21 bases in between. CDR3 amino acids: CATRDRGTRGYYEQYF. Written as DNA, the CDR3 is TGTGCCACCAGGGATCGCGGCACAAGGGGTTACTACGAGCAGTACTTC.

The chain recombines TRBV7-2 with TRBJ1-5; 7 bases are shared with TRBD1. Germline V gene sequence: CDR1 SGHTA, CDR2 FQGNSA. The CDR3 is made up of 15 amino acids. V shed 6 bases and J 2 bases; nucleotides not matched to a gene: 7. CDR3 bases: TGTGCCAGCAGACCTACAGGGGTTGGCAATCAGCCCCAGCATTTT. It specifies CASRPTGVGNQPQHF.

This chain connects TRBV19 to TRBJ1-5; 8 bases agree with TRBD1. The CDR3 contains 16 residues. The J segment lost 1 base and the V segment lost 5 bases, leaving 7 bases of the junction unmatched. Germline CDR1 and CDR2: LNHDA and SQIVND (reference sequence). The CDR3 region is CASSAIDRGSNQPQHF. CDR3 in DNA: TGTGCCAGTAGTGCCATTGACAGGGGAAGCAATCAGCCCCAGCATTTT.

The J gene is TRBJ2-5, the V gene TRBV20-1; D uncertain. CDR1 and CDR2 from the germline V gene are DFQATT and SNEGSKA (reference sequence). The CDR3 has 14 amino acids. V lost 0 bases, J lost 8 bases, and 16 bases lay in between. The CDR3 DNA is TGCAGTGCTAGAGATGCATGGCCGGTTACTACCCAGTACTTC. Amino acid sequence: CSARDAWPVTTQYF.

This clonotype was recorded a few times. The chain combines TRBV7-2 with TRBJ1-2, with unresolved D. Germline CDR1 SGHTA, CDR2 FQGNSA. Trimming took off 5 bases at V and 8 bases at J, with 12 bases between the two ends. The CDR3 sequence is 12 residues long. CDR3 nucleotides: TGTGCCAGCAGCCTTCTGGGGTGGGGCTACACCTTC. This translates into CASSLLGWGYTF.

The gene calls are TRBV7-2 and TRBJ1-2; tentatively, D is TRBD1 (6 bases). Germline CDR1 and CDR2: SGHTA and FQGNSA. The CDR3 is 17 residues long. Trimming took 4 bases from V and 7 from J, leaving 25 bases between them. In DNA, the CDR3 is TGTGCCAGCAGCTCCCAGCCATCTATAACAGGGTCTGCTGGCTACACCTTC. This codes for CASSSQPSITGSAGYTF.

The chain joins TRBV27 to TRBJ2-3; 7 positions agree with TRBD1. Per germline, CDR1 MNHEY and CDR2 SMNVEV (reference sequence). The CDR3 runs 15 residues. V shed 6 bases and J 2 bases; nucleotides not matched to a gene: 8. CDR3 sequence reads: CASSSSGTDTDTQYF. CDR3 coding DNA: TGTGCCAGCAGCTCCTCCGGGACAGACACAGATACGCAGTATTTT.